This T cell receptor beta chain was recorded in a study of OX40 agonist ivuxolimab in advanced cancers. Only one count was recorded for this clone. No antigen is known for it. One end of the junction fails to match germline, which may point to a read error. The method was immunoSEQ multiplex PCR; TCRdb's version includes in-frame clones alone and lacks a portion of them. Of 20,000 to 25,000 clones listed, approximately 80% are singletons. Points from the study as a whole: Individuals who were partial responders at 0.1-3.0 mg/kg had clonal expansion that ranked among the lowest. Fewer expanded clones were found on average in CD4+ than in CD8+ T cells.

The CDR3 sequence is 11 residues long. Germline CDR1 and CDR2: LNHDA and SQIVND (reference sequence). The clonotype was recovered from an adult with an advanced solid tumor such as melanoma, head and neck, liver or kidney cancer. Here the sequenced sample was CD4+ or CD8+ T cells sorted from blood, taken in a trial of the OX40 agonist ivuxolimab. The rearrangement joins TRBV19 to TRBJ2-1; D remains ambiguous. In nucleotides, the CDR3 is TGTGCCAGTAATATAGTCAGTGAGCAGTTCTTC. Protein product: CASNIVSEQFF.